This T cell receptor (beta chain) was sequenced in a study of T cells in Graves' hyperthyroidism and ophthalmopathy. Findings and caveats of the study: Most expanded thyroid clonotypes above 0.001 also appeared in blood. In validation, the model predicted ophthalmopathy. These predictions came a median roughly 7.1 months before onset.

The blood sample predates any ophthalmopathy symptoms, coming from first hyperthyroidism diagnosis. Amplified regions were TCR beta CDR3 sequences from RNA transcripts. In the first-round RT-PCR of the TCR CDR3, the HTBI primer set was used. A single record per CDR3 protein comes from TCRdb applying MiXCR to the multiplex PCR reads. This sample yields roughly 170,000 distinct CDR3 sequences, of which roughly 10% are seen a single time; 22% belongs to the top ten. This clonotype was recorded many times. Its antigen is still unknown. This receptor was obtained from a young woman with Graves' hyperthyroidism that later progressed to Graves' ophthalmopathy. Sequencing was carried out using blood.

In nucleotides, the CDR3 is TGTGCCAGCAGCTTGGGCCCGTCTCCCAGGGAGCTGTTTTTT. As protein: CASSLGPSPRELFF. The chain carries TRBV5-6 and TRBJ2-2, with unresolved D. The V gene lost 0 bases and the J gene lost 9 bases, with 12 bases spanning the gap. The V gene's germline CDR1 is SGHDT and CDR2 YYEEEE. This CDR3 contains 14 residues.